These 23 T cell receptor beta chains were all obtained from the same sample, sequenced in a study of identical twins. TCRdb processed the 5' RACE reads anew with MiXCR; each CDR3 protein has one entry. The sample records 1.5 million to 2 million distinct CDR3 sequences, more than 30% being singletons. The sequenced material came from cord blood. Receptors originate from a newborn girl in good health.

This clonotype was recorded many times. The DNA for the CDR3 is TGCGCCAGCAGCTTGAGGTACCAGAACACTGAAGCTTTCTTT. Translated: CASSLRYQNTEAFF. The chain has TRBV5-1 and TRBJ1-1, with D hard to call. CDR1 is SGHRS, CDR2 YFSETQ, per germline. V lost 1 base and J 1 base, leaving 8 bases between the germline ends. This CDR3 has 14 amino acids.

This clonotype was seen a few times. This chain links TRBV6-1 with TRBJ1-2, with unresolved D. The germline CDR1 and CDR2 sequences are MNHNS and SASEGT. The CDR3 contains 14 residues. V was clipped by 3 bases and J by 5 bases, with 13 bases between them. The CDR3 nucleotides are TGTGCCAGCAGTGATGCCCCAGGACCTTATGGCTACACCTTC. Protein sequence: CASSDAPGPYGYTF.

This clonotype has a handful of counts. The chain carries TRBV3-1 and TRBJ2-1; 9 bases are shared with TRBD2. Germline trimming cut 4 bases from V and 3 bases from J; bases unmatched to any gene: 7. Germline values: CDR1 LGHDT, CDR2 YNNKEL (reference sequence). The CDR3 has 16 amino acids. The CDR3 here is CASSLLAGADYNEQFF. CDR3 DNA: TGTGCCAGCAGCCTTTTAGCGGGGGCCGACTACAATGAGCAGTTCTTC.

The chain combines TRBV14 with TRBJ1-1; D might be TRBD1 (5 bases). The CDR3 is 18 residues long. V lost 3 bases and J 0 bases, leaving 20 bases between the germline ends. Germline V gene data show CDR1 as SGHDN and CDR2 as FVKESK. The CDR3 is CASSQFSGVRSMNTEAFF. The CDR3 DNA reads as TGTGCCAGCAGCCAGTTCTCGGGGGTCAGGTCCATGAACACTGAAGCTTTCTTT. Based on the CDR3 plus reference TRBV14 and TRBJ1-1, the full variable domain is EAGVTQFPSHSVIEKGQTVTLRCDPISGHDNLYWYRRVMGKEIKFLLHFVKESKQDESGMPNNRFLAERTGGTYSTLKVQPAELEDSGVYFCASSQFSGVRSMNTEAFFGQGTRLTVV.

The chain has TRBV7-6 and TRBJ1-1; maybe TRBD1 (5 bases). CDR1 and CDR2 (germline): SGHVS, FNYEAQ. V lost 1 base and J lost 1, with 10 bases in between. The CDR3 is 15 residues long. CDR3 coding DNA: TGTGCCAGCAGCTTAGGGCGGGGGACGAACACTGAAGCTTTCTTT. It translates to CASSLGRGTNTEAFF. The complete variable domain, with remaining parts taken from reference TRBV7-6 and TRBJ1-1, reads GAGVSQSPRYKVTKRGQDVALRCDPISGHVSLYWYRQALGQGPEFLTYFNYEAQQDKSGLPNDRFSAERPEGSISTLTIQRTEQRDSAMYRCASSLGRGTNTEAFFGQGTRLTVV.

The J gene is TRBJ2-1, the V gene TRBV4-1; D remains ambiguous. The CDR3 runs 17 residues. CDR1 is MGHRA, CDR2 YSYEKL, per germline. Between the trimmed V and J ends, which lost 0 bases and 0 bases, there was a span of 12 bases. The CDR3 region is CASSQDWVRNSYNEQFF. The CDR3 DNA reads as TGCGCCAGCAGCCAAGATTGGGTGCGCAACTCCTACAATGAGCAGTTCTTC.

The rearrangement joins TRBV29-1 to TRBJ2-1; possible D gene TRBD1, 6 bases. This CDR3 region has 11 residues. Trimming removed 6 bases at V and 12 bases at J, with 15 bases between. The germline gives CDR1 SQVTM, CDR2 ANQGSEA. The CDR3 reads CSVVTSTGQFF. CDR3 coding DNA: TGCAGCGTCGTGACCTCGACAGGGCAGTTCTTC.

The rearrangement uses TRBV12-3 or TRBV12-4 and TRBJ1-2; D perhaps matches TRBD1 (6 bases). V lost 3 bases and J lost 1, with 9 bases in between. The CDR3 is 14 amino acids. The CDR3: CASSFPGHNYGYTF. Here the CDR3 DNA reads TGTGCCAGCAGTTTCCCGGGACATAACTATGGCTACACCTTC.

This rearrangement joins TRBV27 to TRBJ2-5; 7 bases agree with TRBD1. Trimming took 5 bases from V and 1 from J; bases not matched to a gene: 7. Germline V lookup: CDR1 MNHEY, CDR2 SMNVEV (reference sequence). CDR3 size: 15 residues. This chain's CDR3 is CASSRDRVLQETQYF. DNA for the CDR3: TGTGCCAGCAGTAGAGACAGGGTGCTCCAAGAGACCCAGTACTTC.

This clonotype was seen only a few times. The CDR3 spells CASRPRGGRGETQYF. DNA of the CDR3: TGTGCCAGCAGACCTAGGGGGGGCCGGGGGGAGACCCAGTACTTC. The chain is built from TRBV27 and TRBJ2-5, with a weak D call TRBD2 (7 bases). CDR1 and CDR2 (germline): MNHEY, SMNVEV (reference sequence). The CDR3 is 15 amino acids. With 6 bases removed from V and 5 bases from J, the gap between germline ends came to 19 bases.

The V gene is TRBV5-1, the J gene TRBJ2-3; TRBD2 matches at 9 bases. Germline CDR1 SGHRS, CDR2 YFSETQ. The CDR3 sequence is 17 residues long. J gave up 4 bases and V 4 bases, and 13 bases lay outside the gene matches. DNA for the CDR3: TGCGCCAGCAGCCTACGCTGGCGGGGGGGCCCTGCAGATACGCAGTATTTT. It translates to CASSLRWRGGPADTQYF.

As for this clonotype: A much larger clone differs by one base, so this may be a read error. The CDR3 DNA follows: TGCAGCATTGAATACAGGAACTATGGCTACACCTTC. Protein: CSIEYRNYGYTF. This chain joins TRBV29-1 and TRBJ1-2; the D gene is possibly TRBD1 (5 bases). Germline V gives CDR1 SQVTM, CDR2 ANQGSEA. The CDR3 extends over 12 amino acids. Variable domain in full (rest from reference TRBV29-1 and TRBJ1-2): SAVISQKPSRDICQRGTSLTIQCQVDSQVTMMFWYRQQPGQSLTLIATANQGSEATYESGFVIDKFPISRPNLTFSTLTVSNMSPEDSSIYLCSIEYRNYGYTFGSGTRLTVV.

Concerning this clonotype: Compared with germline, one end of the junction differs, possibly owing to a read error. CDR3 loop: CTSRTRGNNEQFF. CDR3 coding DNA: TGTACCAGCCGGACTCGAGGCAACAATGAGCAGTTCTTC. The chain couples TRBV13 to TRBJ2-1; D might be TRBD2 (5 bases). This CDR3 is 13 amino acids long. Germline CDR1 is PRHDT and CDR2 is FYEKMQ (reference sequence).

In its sample, this clonotype was seen a few times. V gene TRBV7-2 combines with J gene TRBJ2-1, with unresolved D. This CDR3 is 17 amino acids long. Germline CDR1 is SGHTA and CDR2 is FQGNSA. Trimming took off 2 bases at V and 0 bases at J, with 14 bases between the two ends. CDR3 nucleotides: TGTGCCAGCAGCTTAATAGGCGCGCTAAGCTCCTACAATGAGCAGTTCTTC. Protein sequence: CASSLIGALSSYNEQFF.

V usage is TRBV20-1 and J usage is TRBJ1-4; 7 bases line up with TRBD1. The ends lost 3 bases at V and 5 bases at J; junction bases unmatched: 9. CDR3 length equals 15 residues. Germline CDR1 reads DFQATT; CDR2 reads SNEGSKA (reference sequence). Written as DNA, the CDR3 is TGCAGTGCTAGTTACTTCAGGGGGACGAATGAAAAACTGTTTTTT. Amino acid sequence: CSASYFRGTNEKLFF.

This clonotype was counted many times. This chain uses TRBV10-3 with TRBJ2-3, with 7 bases matching TRBD1. Per the germline V gene, CDR1 is ENHRY and CDR2 is SYGVKD. V was pared by 5 bases and J by 3 bases, with 5 bases of the junction left unmatched. There are 14 residues in the CDR3. CDR3 in amino acids: CAISRDSSTDTQYF. CDR3 nucleotide sequence: TGTGCCATCAGTCGGGACAGCTCAACAGATACGCAGTATTTT.

The CDR3: CSARSAGSVGDTQYF. CDR3 sequence (DNA): TGCAGTGCTAGAAGTGCGGGTAGCGTCGGAGATACGCAGTATTTT. The gene calls are TRBV20-1 and TRBJ2-3; possible D gene TRBD2, 5 bases. Looked up from germline, CDR1 is DFQATT and CDR2 is SNEGSKA (reference sequence). V was clipped by 2 bases and J by 5 bases, with 17 bases between them. The CDR3 is 15 amino acids.

This clonotype was detected many times. The V and J genes are TRBV20-1 and TRBJ2-3; 8 nucleotides match TRBD1. The CDR3 extends over 13 amino acids. After removal of 6 bases from V and 3 bases from J, the junction contained 5 bases not matched to a gene. The germline CDR1 and CDR2 sequences are DFQATT and SNEGSKA (reference sequence). CDR3 region: CSAATGGTDTQYF. As DNA, the CDR3 is TGCAGTGCCGCAACAGGGGGAACAGATACGCAGTATTTT.

This CDR3 reads CASSLYVFGLAGGNEQFF. In nucleotides, the CDR3 is TGTGCCAGCAGTTTATATGTCTTCGGACTAGCGGGTGGCAATGAGCAGTTCTTC. This rearrangement joins TRBV28 to TRBJ2-1, with 11 bases that match TRBD2. The CDR3 consists of 18 residues. Looked up from germline, CDR1 is MDHEN and CDR2 is SYDVKM. V lost 1 base, J lost 6 bases, and 11 bases stayed unmatched.

This clonotype showed up just a few times. The chain is built from TRBV2 and TRBJ1-4; D might be TRBD1 (5 bases). Germline values: CDR1 SNHLY, CDR2 FYNNEI. The CDR3 loop spans 14 amino acids. Trimming removed 4 bases at V and 6 bases at J, with 12 bases between. CDR3 in DNA: TGTGCCAGCAGTGGACAGAATCTCTATGAAAAACTGTTTTTT. This encodes CASSGQNLYEKLFF.

Only a few counts were recorded for this clonotype. The rearrangement uses TRBV6-6 and TRBJ1-5, with 8 bases that match TRBD1. The CDR3 covers 14 residues. The V gene's germline CDR1 is MNHNY and CDR2 SVGAGI (reference sequence). J was trimmed by 7 bases and V by 4 bases; bases with no gene match: 6. CDR3 bases: TGTGCCAGCAGTTCCGACAGGGGCCGACAGCCCCAGCATTTT. As protein: CASSSDRGRQPQHF.

Comment on this clonotype: Its ends do not fully match the called genes, so a read error is possible. The rearrangement links TRBV3-1 to TRBJ2-1, with 7 bases matching TRBD1. The length of the CDR3 is 17 residues. Germline loops: CDR1 LGHDT, CDR2 YNNKEL (reference sequence). CDR3 nucleotides: TGTGCCAGCGGCCACATAATTAAGGACAGGCCCTACAATGAGCAGTTCTTC. Translation gives CASGHIIKDRPYNEQFF.

This chain connects TRBV7-2 to TRBJ2-1, with TRBD1 matching 8 bases. V shed 1 base and J 9 bases; nucleotides not matched to a gene: 17. Germline V gene sequence: CDR1 SGHTA, CDR2 FQGNSA. The length of the CDR3 is 18 residues. The CDR3 spells CASSLVNFDRGRASEQFF. CDR3 coding DNA: TGTGCCAGCAGCTTAGTAAATTTCGACAGGGGAAGGGCTAGTGAGCAGTTCTTC.